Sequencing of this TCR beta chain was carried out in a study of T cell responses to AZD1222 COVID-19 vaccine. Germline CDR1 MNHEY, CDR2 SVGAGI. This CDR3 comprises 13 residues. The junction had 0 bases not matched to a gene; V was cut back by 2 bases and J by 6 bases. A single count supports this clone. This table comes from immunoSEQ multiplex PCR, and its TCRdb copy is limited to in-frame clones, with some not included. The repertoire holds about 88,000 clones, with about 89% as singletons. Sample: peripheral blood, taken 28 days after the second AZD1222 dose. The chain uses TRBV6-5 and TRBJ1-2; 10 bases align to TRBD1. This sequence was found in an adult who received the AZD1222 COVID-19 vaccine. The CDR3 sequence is CASSYDRGHGYTF. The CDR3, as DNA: TGTGCCAGCAGTTACGACAGGGGGCATGGCTACACCTTC.